One sample yielded the 22 T cell receptor beta chains listed below, sequenced in a study of metastatic and nonmetastatic thyroid tumors (TCRdb year 2020). The method behind the library was PCR. The instrument was an Illumina HiSeq 4000. The raw public reads went through TCRdb reprocessing: fastp at Q25, MiXCR clone calling, in-frame beta chains kept. The sample table contains about 38,000 clones; only one count was recorded for less than 50% of them. The biggest ten clones account for roughly a quarter of the sample. No treatment had been received by any patient before thyroid surgery. Sequenced input: tumor tissue. The receptors were sampled from a male donor with papillary thyroid cancer or a benign thyroid nodule (not recorded which). Some clones in this sample may be carry-over from other donors' samples.

By its share, this clone is medium-sized (0.01 to 0.1%). The genes are TRBV25-1 and TRBJ1-5; maybe TRBD1 (5 bases). The CDR3 extends over 12 amino acids. The V gene's germline CDR1 is MGHDK and CDR2 SYGVNS. V was cut by 5 bases and J by 7 bases, with 9 bases left in between. This CDR3 reads CASSRGDQPQHF. DNA of the CDR3: TGTGCCAGCAGTCGGGGGGACCAGCCCCAGCATTTT. The variable domain in full, completed from reference TRBV25-1 and TRBJ1-5, reads EADIYQTPRYLVIGTGKKITLECSQTMGHDKMYWYQQDPGMELHLIHYSYGVNSTEKGDLSSESTVSRIRTEHFPLTLESARPSHTSQYLCASSRGDQPQHFGDGTRLSIL.

The chain has TRBV19 and TRBJ2-7; no firm D call. The CDR3 runs 15 residues. Germline loops: CDR1 LNHDA, CDR2 SQIVND (reference sequence). V dropped 3 bases and J dropped 0 bases, with 12 bases sitting between them. The CDR3 loop reads CASSMRRLSSYEQYF. The CDR3 DNA sequence: TGTGCCAGTAGTATGCGGCGTCTAAGCTCCTACGAGCAGTACTTC.

In its sample, this clone was seen a few times. The chain recombines TRBV6-2 or TRBV6-3 with TRBJ2-5, with no clear D. The V end lost 3 bases, the J end lost 3 bases, and 5 bases lay between the germline ends. The CDR3 length is 12 residues. Germline CDR1 and CDR2: MNHEY and SVGEGT. The CDR3 is CASSYEEETQYF. DNA for the CDR3: TGTGCCAGCAGTTATGAGGAAGAGACCCAGTACTTC.

J is TRBJ2-7 and V is TRBV27, with D perhaps TRBD2 (8 bases). The CDR3 totals 16 residues. The V and J ends lost 2 bases and 4 bases respectively, with 18 bases between them. Germline V CDR1 and CDR2: MNHEY, SMNVEV (reference sequence). The CDR3 DNA reads TGTGCCAGCAGTTTACTTGGAGGGGGCGGGGGGTACGAGCAGTACTTC. Protein: CASSLLGGGGGYEQYF.

J is TRBJ1-1 and V is TRBV7-9; D gene uncertain. The CDR3 consists of 14 residues. Germline values: CDR1 SEHNR, CDR2 FQNEAQ (reference sequence). The V end was cut by 5 bases, the J end by 7 bases, with 17 bases between. The CDR3 DNA reads as TGTGCCAGCAGCCTCACCTTAAGGGAGAATGAAGCTTTCTTT. Amino acids: CASSLTLRENEAFF.

This chain connects TRBV6-5 to TRBJ2-3; possibly TRBD2 for D (5 bases). Germline-derived CDR1 and CDR2 are MNHEY and SVGAGI. Trimming pared 5 bases from V and 0 bases from J, leaving 18 bases between. This CDR3 is 17 amino acids long. The CDR3 protein is CASSPLGLDPSTDTQYF. CDR3 DNA sequence: TGTGCCAGCAGTCCCCTCGGACTTGATCCTAGCACAGATACGCAGTATTTT.

This clone was observed a few times. The chain combines TRBV24-1 with TRBJ2-5; perhaps TRBD2 as D (5 bases). This CDR3 has 15 residues. V lost 3 bases and J 2 bases, leaving 12 bases between the germline ends. Germline loops: CDR1 KGHDR, CDR2 SFDVKD. The DNA of the CDR3 is TGTGCCACCAGTGATCCAACTAGAGTACAAGAGACCCAGTACTTC. It is translated as CATSDPTRVQETQYF.

The rearrangement uses TRBV9 and TRBJ2-1, with D possibly being TRBD1 or TRBD2 (7 bases each). V lost 7 bases and J lost 7, with 24 bases in between. This CDR3 contains 16 residues. CDR1 is SGDLS, CDR2 YYNGEE, per germline. CDR3 region: CASQGGEGQTRNEQFF. In nucleotides, the CDR3 is TGTGCCAGCCAGGGGGGGGAGGGACAGACTAGGAATGAGCAGTTCTTC.

This clone was counted between two and nine times. V is TRBV19 and J is TRBJ1-1, with a possible D match to TRBD1 (6 bases). Per germline, CDR1 LNHDA and CDR2 SQIVND (reference sequence). The CDR3 is made up of 14 amino acids. Trimming left V 3 bases short and J 2 bases short, with 10 bases between. CDR3: CASSIRGGNTEAFF. DNA of the CDR3: TGTGCCAGTAGTATTAGAGGGGGAAACACTGAAGCTTTCTTT.

This clone was seen a few times. The chain has TRBV2 and TRBJ2-7, with 11 bases identical to TRBD2. Per germline, CDR1 SNHLY and CDR2 FYNNEI. Germline trimming cut 4 bases from V and 2 bases from J; bases unmatched to any gene: 4. The CDR3 has 15 residues. The CDR3 nucleotides read TGTGCCAGCAGTGCCCTAGCGGGAGGACCCTACGAGCAGTACTTC. Translated: CASSALAGGPYEQYF.

The V call is TRBV20-1, the J call TRBJ2-3, with 12 bases aligning to TRBD1. Germline CDR1 and CDR2: DFQATT and SNEGSKA (reference sequence). V lost 5 bases to trimming and J lost 2 bases; unmatched junction nucleotides: 5. The length of the CDR3 is 15 residues. CDR3 protein: CSASGTGGTTDTQYF. In DNA, the CDR3 is TGCAGTGCTTCTGGGACAGGGGGCACCACAGATACGCAGTATTTT.

This clone appeared a few times. The chain employs TRBV6-1 and TRBJ1-2, with D tentatively TRBD1 (6 bases). The V gene lost 6 bases and the J gene lost 5 bases, with 19 bases spanning the gap. Germline V gene lookup returns CDR1 MNHNS and CDR2 SASEGT. The CDR3 loop spans 15 amino acids. CDR3 DNA: TGTGCCAGCAGCCTACAACCCGGGACACAGTATGGCTACACCTTC. This encodes CASSLQPGTQYGYTF.

This clone was observed a handful of times. This chain joins TRBV5-1 and TRBJ1-1; D perhaps matches TRBD1 (5 bases). The CDR3 is 13 amino acids. Germline CDR1 is SGHRS and CDR2 is YFSETQ. V lost 4 bases to trimming and J lost 8 bases, with 15 bases between them. The CDR3 bases are TGCGCCAGCAGCCGTGGACTCGAGGGGGAAGCTTTCTTT. It is translated as CASSRGLEGEAFF.

The chain joins TRBV28 to TRBJ1-2, with TRBD1 matching 7 bases. Trimming cost V 1 base and J 4 bases; bases outside gene matches: 3. CDR3 length: 14 residues. Per germline, CDR1 MDHEN and CDR2 SYDVKM. The CDR3 spells CASSLSQGVYGYTF. In nucleotides, the CDR3 is TGTGCCAGCAGTTTATCCCAGGGGGTCTATGGCTACACCTTC.

The CDR3 loop reads CASSLYREAFF. Written as DNA, the CDR3 is TGTGCCAGCAGTTTATACCGTGAAGCTTTCTTT. The chain has TRBV28 and TRBJ1-1; no clear D gene. The germline gives CDR1 MDHEN, CDR2 SYDVKM. There are 11 residues in the CDR3. V shed 1 base and J shed 7 bases, with 4 bases lying between them.

This clone came up a few times. Different DNA sequences within this sample yield the same CDR3. The chain has TRBV4-1 and TRBJ1-2; D remains unclear. V dropped 1 base and J dropped 7 bases, with 13 bases sitting between them. Per the germline V gene, CDR1 is MGHRA and CDR2 is YSYEKL. This CDR3 has 14 amino acids. This CDR3 is CASSQVSGPGGYTF. As DNA, the CDR3 is TGCGCCAGCAGCCAAGTAAGCGGCCCTGGTGGCTACACCTTC.

The chain carries TRBV11-2 and TRBJ2-1; 9 bases agree with TRBD1. The V and J ends lost 6 bases and 5 bases, in that order; junction bases with no gene match: 11. The CDR3 runs 16 residues. Germline CDR1 is SGHAT and CDR2 is FQNNGV. The chain's CDR3 is CASSSVWDRANNEQFF. The CDR3 bases are TGTGCCAGCAGTTCAGTCTGGGACAGGGCCAACAATGAGCAGTTCTTC.

The gene calls are TRBV3-1 and TRBJ2-5; TRBD2 agrees at 7 bases. The J segment lost 2 bases and the V segment lost 8 bases, leaving 17 bases of the junction unmatched. CDR1 and CDR2 (germline): LGHDT, YNNKEL (reference sequence). This CDR3 comprises 17 residues. CDR3 in amino acids: CASGPHPGTTVQETQYF. Here the CDR3 DNA reads TGTGCCAGCGGACCTCACCCAGGGACTACAGTTCAAGAGACCCAGTACTTC.

The V call is TRBV3-1, the J call TRBJ1-2, with D unresolved. The V and J ends lost 0 bases and 2 bases respectively, with 13 bases between them. Germline CDR1 LGHDT, CDR2 YNNKEL (reference sequence). This CDR3 has 16 amino acids. CDR3 coding DNA: TGTGCCAGCAGCCAAGATCGCCACCAGAAGAACTATGGCTACACCTTC. This codes for CASSQDRHQKNYGYTF.

The chain has TRBV20-1 and TRBJ2-3; 12 bases are a match to TRBD2. V lost 5 bases, J lost 4 bases, and 16 bases stayed unmatched. This CDR3 has 18 residues. Germline CDR1 DFQATT, CDR2 SNEGSKA (reference sequence). The CDR3 sequence: CSASLRLAGVGHPDTQYF. CDR3 nucleotides: TGCAGTGCTTCGCTGCGACTAGCGGGAGTTGGTCATCCAGATACGCAGTATTTT.

This chain connects TRBV30 to TRBJ2-1; D is unclear. Germline V lookup: CDR1 GTSNPN, CDR2 SVGIG (reference sequence). The CDR3 length is 13 residues. Deletions cut 0 bases from V and 6 bases from J, with 9 bases between. As DNA, the CDR3 is TGTGCCTGGAGTGTCCCCTTGCCCAATGAGCAGTTCTTC. Translation: CAWSVPLPNEQFF.

The chain is built from TRBV6-1 and TRBJ1-5; 7 bases are a match to TRBD1. The CDR3 totals 15 residues. The germline gives CDR1 MNHNS, CDR2 SASEGT. V dropped 5 bases and J dropped 2; count of bases not matched to a gene: 6. In DNA, the CDR3 is TGTGCCAGCAGTCAGACAGGGAGTGGCAATCAGCCCCAGCATTTT. Translating gives CASSQTGSGNQPQHF.